Below are 28 T cell receptor beta chains sequenced from a single sample in a study of cytomegalovirus exposure and HLA in healthy donors. This PCR relied on a set of 60 Vbeta primers and 13 Jbeta primers. Generated by immunoSEQ multiplex PCR, the TCRdb table keeps only in-frame clones and is missing some. The sample records 150,000 to 200,000 clones, 86% being singletons. Sequenced: PBMCs. The receptors come from a woman younger than 30 in good health and CMV-seronegative.

This chain connects TRBV2 to TRBJ1-2; 8 bases map to TRBD1. V was clipped by 5 bases and J by 8 bases; unmatched bases: 10. The germline CDR1 and CDR2 sequences are SNHLY and FYNNEI. The CDR3 totals 14 residues. CDR3 coding DNA: TGTGCCAGCAGTATAGGGGTCGGACAGGGAGGCTACACCTTC. This codes for CASSIGVGQGGYTF.

V is TRBV19 and J is TRBJ2-3; 8 bases map to TRBD2. The germline gives CDR1 LNHDA, CDR2 SQIVND (reference sequence). The CDR3 runs to 15 residues. Trimming took 5 bases from V and 2 from J; bases not matched to a gene: 6. Written as DNA, the CDR3 is TGTGCCAGTAGTGGGATAGCGGGACACACAGATACGCAGTATTTT. It translates to CASSGIAGHTDTQYF.

The chain links TRBV5-1 to TRBJ1-2; 9 bases fit TRBD1. Losses at the gene ends were 4 bases for V and 4 bases for J; bases not matched to a gene: 8. CDR1 and CDR2 (germline): SGHRS, YFSETQ. The CDR3 consists of 15 residues. The CDR3 DNA reads TGCGCCAGCAGCCCTGGACAGGGGTTTTTCTATGGCTACACCTTC. As protein: CASSPGQGFFYGYTF.

The genes are TRBV14 and TRBJ1-1; D is perhaps TRBD1 (5 bases). The CDR3 is 15 residues long. Germline values: CDR1 SGHDN, CDR2 FVKESK. V lost 0 bases to trimming and J lost 5 bases, with 13 bases between them. The CDR3 reads CASSQDPWGRTEAFF. In nucleotides, the CDR3 is TGTGCCAGCAGCCAAGATCCGTGGGGGAGGACTGAAGCTTTCTTT.

CDR3 loop: CASRRGWGQHEQYF. CDR3 bases: TGCGCCAGCAGGAGGGGGTGGGGGCAACACGAGCAGTACTTC. This chain uses TRBV5-1 with TRBJ2-7; possibly TRBD1 for D (6 bases). The CDR3 totals 14 residues. V was shortened by 5 bases and J by 5 bases, with 17 bases between the two germline ends. From germline, CDR1 is SGHRS and CDR2 YFSETQ.

The chain has TRBV7-9 and TRBJ2-3, with 9 nucleotides matching TRBD1. The CDR3 runs to 14 residues. V was clipped by 5 bases and J by 1 base; unmatched bases: 1. CDR1 SEHNR and CDR2 FQNEAQ come from the germline V gene (reference sequence). CDR3 protein: CASSRTGGTDTQYF. For the CDR3, the DNA is TGTGCCAGCAGCCGGACAGGGGGCACAGATACGCAGTATTTT.

V usage is TRBV2 and J usage is TRBJ1-2; 10 nucleotides line up with TRBD1. CDR1 SNHLY and CDR2 FYNNEI come from the germline V gene. V shed 6 bases and J 6 bases; nucleotides not matched to a gene: 16. CDR3 length equals 17 residues. The CDR3 protein is CASRGERVDRGLHGYTF. The CDR3 DNA reads as TGTGCCAGCAGAGGCGAAAGGGTTGACAGGGGGCTCCATGGCTACACCTTC.

The chain recombines TRBV6-1 with TRBJ2-2; TRBD1 is a possible D gene (5 bases). Germline CDR1 and CDR2: MNHNS and SASEGT. The CDR3 is made up of 12 amino acids. Between the trimmed V and J ends, which lost 11 bases and 9 bases, there was a span of 16 bases. The CDR3 DNA reads as TGTGCCGGCTCTCTCGCAGGGCGGGAGCTGTTTTTT. This translates into CAGSLAGRELFF.

The chain has TRBV5-8 and TRBJ2-3; the match to TRBD2 covers 14 bases. Trimming at V came to 10 bases and at J to 5 bases, leaving 6 bases not matched to a gene. Germline assignment: CDR1 SGHTS and CDR2 YDEGEE. This CDR3 spans 14 amino acids. The DNA for the CDR3 is TGTGCCGAAGAGACTAGCGGGGGGGTAGATACGCAGTATTTT. Translated: CAEETSGGVDTQYF.

This clone was observed once. V gene TRBV2 combines with J gene TRBJ2-2; tentatively, D is TRBD2 (5 bases). The CDR3 covers 15 residues. Germline CDR1 SNHLY, CDR2 FYNNEI. Trimming pared 4 bases from V and 2 bases from J, leaving 11 bases between. CDR3 residues: CASSGLARNTGELFF. CDR3 coding DNA: TGTGCCAGCAGTGGGTTAGCGAGAAACACCGGGGAGCTGTTTTTT.

This clone has a count of ten or more. This chain connects TRBV6-1 to TRBJ1-1, with 7 bases aligning to TRBD1. After removal of 6 bases from V and 3 bases from J, the junction contained 4 bases not matched to a gene. Germline CDR1 and CDR2: MNHNS and SASEGT. The CDR3 contains 13 residues. The CDR3 sequence: CASRGQPDTEAFF. The DNA of the CDR3 is TGTGCCAGCAGGGGACAGCCGGACACTGAAGCTTTCTTT.

V gene TRBV7-2 combines with J gene TRBJ2-7, with D uncertain. This CDR3 contains 14 residues. V was clipped by 0 bases and J by 4 bases, with 10 bases between them. Germline CDR1 and CDR2: SGHTA and FQGNSA. The CDR3 here is CASSLAVGPYEQYF. CDR3 DNA sequence: TGTGCCAGCAGCTTAGCCGTCGGTCCTTACGAGCAGTACTTC.

The chain links TRBV30 to TRBJ1-2; D call uncertain. Germline V gene sequence: CDR1 GTSNPN, CDR2 SVGIG (reference sequence). CDR3 length: 13 residues. Trimming removed 3 bases at V and 4 bases at J, with 12 bases between. The CDR3 region has the DNA TGTGCCTGGAGGAGAGACACGTCCTATGGCTACACCTTC. This codes for CAWRRDTSYGYTF.

The V and J genes are TRBV21-1 and TRBJ2-7; the table's D call, TRBD1, has no DNA check behind it. TRBV21-1 is described as a pseudogene. CDR3 length: 13 residues. The chain's CDR3 is CASSCLGFNEQYF. The CDR3 bases are TGTGCCAGCAGCTGTCTGGGCTTCAACGAGCAGTACTTC.

This clone was detected only once. CDR3 sequence: CASSPVLSGNNEQFF. CDR3 in DNA: TGTGCCAGCAGCCCTGTTCTCTCCGGGAACAATGAGCAGTTCTTC. The chain combines TRBV7-9 with TRBJ2-1; possible D gene TRBD2, 5 bases. The germline V gene encodes CDR1 SEHNR and CDR2 FQNEAQ (reference sequence). This CDR3 spans 15 amino acids. V gave up 5 bases and J gave up 5 bases, with 16 bases separating them.

This chain links TRBV5-1 with TRBJ2-1; weak D call: TRBD2 (7 bases). Per the germline V gene, CDR1 is SGHRS and CDR2 is YFSETQ. The CDR3 covers 15 residues. Trimming pared 4 bases from V and 2 bases from J, leaving 13 bases between. Written as DNA, the CDR3 is TGCGCCAGCAGCCGAGGGGGGGTAGCCTACAATGAGCAGTTCTTC. This sequence encodes CASSRGGVAYNEQFF. The full variable domain, its missing parts supplied by reference TRBV5-1 and TRBJ2-1, is KAGVTQTPRYLIKTRGQQVTLSCSPISGHRSVSWYQQTPGQGLQFLFEYFSETQRNKGNFPGRFSGRQFSNSRSEMNVSTLELGDSALYLCASSRGGVAYNEQFFGPGTRLTVL.

The gene calls are TRBV5-8 and TRBJ1-6; D is perhaps TRBD1 (6 bases). Germline loops: CDR1 SGHTS, CDR2 YDEGEE. V was cut by 6 bases and J by 2 bases, with 15 bases left in between. The CDR3 consists of 16 residues. The CDR3 region is CASTLEGGPYNSPLHF. CDR3 DNA sequence: TGTGCCAGCACCCTAGAAGGGGGACCCTATAATTCACCCCTCCACTTT.

This clone was observed a single time. This chain joins TRBV6-4 and TRBJ2-1; 7 bases are a match to TRBD1. This CDR3 region has 14 residues. Losses at the gene ends were 4 bases for V and 9 bases for J; bases not matched to a gene: 9. Per germline, CDR1 MRHNA and CDR2 SNTAGT. The CDR3 loop is CASSVGQANSEQFF. As DNA, the CDR3 is TGTGCCAGCAGTGTAGGACAGGCGAACTCTGAGCAGTTCTTC.

V and J are TRBV11-2 and TRBJ2-2; tentative D call: TRBD1 (5 bases). The CDR3 is made up of 16 amino acids. The germline CDR1 and CDR2 sequences are SGHAT and FQNNGV. The V and J ends lost 6 bases and 0 bases respectively, with 14 bases between them. The CDR3 DNA reads as TGTGCCAGCAGTCAACAGGCCCTGCCGAACACCGGGGAGCTGTTTTTT. Translating gives CASSQQALPNTGELFF.

CDR3 sequence (DNA): TGTGCCAGTAGTATCCACAGGGGTAGTCAGCCCCAGCATTTT. This sequence encodes CASSIHRGSQPQHF. The chain employs TRBV19 and TRBJ1-5, with 7 bases identical to TRBD1. This CDR3 has 14 amino acids. Trimming removed 3 bases from V and 6 bases from J; junction bases left unmatched: 5. CDR1 is LNHDA and CDR2 is SQIVND in the germline V gene (reference sequence).

This clone was picked up one time. V gene TRBV19 combines with J gene TRBJ2-5; D gene unclear. In germline, CDR1 is LNHDA, CDR2 SQIVND (reference sequence). V was clipped by 2 bases and J by 3 bases, with 7 bases between them. The CDR3 extends over 13 amino acids. CDR3 bases: TGTGCCAGTAGTATACTGGCGGAAGAGACCCAGTACTTC. Amino acid sequence: CASSILAEETQYF.

The chain is built from TRBV6-4 and TRBJ2-5; the match to TRBD1 covers 9 bases. This CDR3 spans 15 amino acids. Trimming cost V 6 bases and J 2 bases; bases outside gene matches: 7. Germline CDR1 reads MRHNA; CDR2 reads SNTAGT. The CDR3 nucleotides read TGTGCCAGCAGCCGGACAGGGGAAGGTCAAGAGACCCAGTACTTC. Its protein product is CASSRTGEGQETQYF.

The rearrangement links TRBV6-5 to TRBJ1-2, with TRBD1 identical over 9 bases. Germline V gene lookup returns CDR1 MNHEY and CDR2 SVGAGI. The CDR3 consists of 14 residues. V lost 6 bases and J lost 3; bases outside the gene matches: 5. This CDR3 reads CASRGDRVYYGYTF. Here the CDR3 DNA reads TGTGCCAGCAGGGGGGACAGGGTCTACTATGGCTACACCTTC.

This rearrangement joins TRBV28 to TRBJ2-1; unclear D gene. CDR1 is MDHEN and CDR2 is SYDVKM in the germline V gene. The CDR3 sequence is 13 residues long. V was cut by 3 bases and J by 3 bases, with 6 bases left in between. The CDR3 protein is CASSFVYYNEQFF. DNA of the CDR3: TGTGCCAGCAGTTTTGTCTACTACAATGAGCAGTTCTTC.

This chain joins TRBV7-3 and TRBJ2-4, with D possibly matching TRBD2 (5 bases). Trimming removed 5 bases at V and 7 bases at J, with 12 bases between. Germline CDR1 reads SGHTA; CDR2 reads FQGTGA. This CDR3 contains 13 residues. CDR3 coding DNA: TGTGCCAGCAGCCGGTGGGCGGGTAACATTCAGTACTTC. Protein sequence: CASSRWAGNIQYF.

This chain uses TRBV4-2 with TRBJ1-5; D is unresolved. This CDR3 is 17 amino acids long. Germline V gene sequence: CDR1 LGHNA, CDR2 YNFKEQ. V was cut by 0 bases and J by 0 bases, with 12 bases left in between. The CDR3 sequence is CASSQDARPFSNQPQHF. The CDR3 region has the DNA TGTGCCAGCAGCCAAGATGCCAGGCCCTTTAGCAATCAGCCCCAGCATTTT.

This chain links TRBV2 with TRBJ1-1; 7 bases align to TRBD1. From germline, CDR1 is SNHLY and CDR2 FYNNEI. The V gene end was trimmed by 3 bases and the J gene end by 8 bases; junction bases not matched to a gene: 0. The CDR3 is made up of 11 amino acids. The CDR3 DNA reads TGTGCCAGCAGTGAGGACAGGGAAGCTTTCTTT. Translation: CASSEDREAFF.

Of note for this clone: The junction differs from germline at one of its ends, possibly a read error. The chain uses TRBV29-1 and TRBJ2-7, with 9 bases aligning to TRBD1. From germline, CDR1 is SQVTM and CDR2 ANQGSEA. The CDR3 extends over 12 amino acids. The CDR3 bases are TGCAGCGTTGAGGGACAGGGCTACGAGCAGCACTTC. It specifies CSVEGQGYEQHF.